This T cell receptor (beta chain) derives from a study of CD8+CD57+ T cells in acquired aplastic anemia. The TCR beta profiling, which covered VDJ combination and CDR3 sequence, was carried out using genomic DNA as the template. TCRdb re-derived calls from the reads in MiXCR, one entry per CDR3 protein. Seen here are around 430,000 distinct CDR3 sequences, over 25% observed once, and the top ten hold less than 1%. Germline CDR1 and CDR2: DFQATT and SNEGSKA (reference sequence). V gave up 6 bases and J gave up 3 bases; unmatched junction bases: 15. The CDR3 totals 16 residues. Patients picked for sequencing had shown CD8+CD57+ cell expansion detected by flow cytometry. This clonotype showed up just a few times.

This receptor was taken from a human donor with aplastic anemia. The sample taken for sequencing was sorted CD4+, CD8+, or CD8+CD57+ T cells (not recorded which) from PBMCs. V and J are TRBV20-1 and TRBJ2-5; 8 positions agree with TRBD1. CDR3 sequence reads: CSATPGQGNAKETQYF. CDR3 coding DNA: TGCAGTGCCACCCCTGGACAGGGCAACGCCAAAGAGACCCAGTACTTC.